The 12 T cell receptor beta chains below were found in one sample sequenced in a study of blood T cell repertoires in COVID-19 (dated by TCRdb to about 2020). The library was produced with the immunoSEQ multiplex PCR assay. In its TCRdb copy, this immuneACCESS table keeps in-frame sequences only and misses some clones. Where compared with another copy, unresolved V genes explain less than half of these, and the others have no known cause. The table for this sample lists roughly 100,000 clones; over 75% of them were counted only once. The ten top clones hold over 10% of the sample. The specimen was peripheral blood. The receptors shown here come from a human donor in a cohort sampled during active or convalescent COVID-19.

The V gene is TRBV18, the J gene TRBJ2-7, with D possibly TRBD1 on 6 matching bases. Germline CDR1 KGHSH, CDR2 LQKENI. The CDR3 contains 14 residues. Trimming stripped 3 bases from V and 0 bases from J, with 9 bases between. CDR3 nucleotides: TGTGCCAGCTCACCCACAGGGAACTCCTACGAGCAGTACTTC. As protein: CASSPTGNSYEQYF.

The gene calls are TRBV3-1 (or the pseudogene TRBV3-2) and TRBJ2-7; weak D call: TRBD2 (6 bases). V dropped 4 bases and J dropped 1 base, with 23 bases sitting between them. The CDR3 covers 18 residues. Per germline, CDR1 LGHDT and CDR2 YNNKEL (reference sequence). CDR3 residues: CASSPEPFRRGDSYEQYF. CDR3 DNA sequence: TGTGCCAGCAGCCCGGAGCCCTTTCGGCGGGGTGATTCCTACGAGCAGTACTTC.

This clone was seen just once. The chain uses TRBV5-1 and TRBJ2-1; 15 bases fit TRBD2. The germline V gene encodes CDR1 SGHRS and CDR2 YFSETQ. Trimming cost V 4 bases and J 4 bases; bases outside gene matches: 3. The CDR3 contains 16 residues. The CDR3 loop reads CASSRGLAGGYNEQFF. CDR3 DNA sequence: TGCGCCAGCAGCCGGGGACTAGCGGGGGGTTACAATGAGCAGTTCTTC.

The CDR3, as DNA: TGTGCCACCAGTGATTTGGGTTCGACTAGTCCCACCGGGGAGCTGTTTTTT. Translating it yields CATSDLGSTSPTGELFF. The chain employs TRBV24-1 and TRBJ2-2; tentatively, D is TRBD2 (6 bases). The ends were cut back, 0 bases at V and 4 bases at J, with 14 bases in the middle. CDR3 size: 17 residues. Germline loops: CDR1 KGHDR, CDR2 SFDVKD.

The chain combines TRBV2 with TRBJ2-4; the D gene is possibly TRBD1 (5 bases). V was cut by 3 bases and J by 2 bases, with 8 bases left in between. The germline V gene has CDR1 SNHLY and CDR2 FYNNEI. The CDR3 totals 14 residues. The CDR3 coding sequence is TGTGCCAGCAGTGAGGCAGGGTCCAAAAACATTCAGTACTTC. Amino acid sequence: CASSEAGSKNIQYF. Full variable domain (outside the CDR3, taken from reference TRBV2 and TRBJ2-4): EPEVTQTPSHQVTQMGQEVILRCVPISNHLYFYWYRQILGQKVEFLVSFYNNEISEKSEIFDDQFSVERPDGSNFTLKIRSTKLEDSAMYFCASSEAGSKNIQYFGAGTRLSVL.

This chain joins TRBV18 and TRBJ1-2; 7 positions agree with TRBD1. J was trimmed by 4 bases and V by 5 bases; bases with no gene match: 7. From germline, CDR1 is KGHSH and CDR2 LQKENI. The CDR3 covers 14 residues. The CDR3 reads CASSDRQGSYGYTF. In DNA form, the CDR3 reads TGTGCCAGCTCAGACAGACAGGGATCCTATGGCTACACCTTC.

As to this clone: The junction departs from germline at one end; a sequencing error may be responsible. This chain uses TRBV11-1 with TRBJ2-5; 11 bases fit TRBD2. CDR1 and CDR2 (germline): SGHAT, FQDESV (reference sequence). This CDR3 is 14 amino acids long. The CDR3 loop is CASSSELAGAHRDF. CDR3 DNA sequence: TGTGCCAGCAGCAGCGAACTAGCGGGGGCCCATAGGGACTTC.

CDR3 nucleotide sequence: TGCGCCAGCAGCTTGGCCGAGCGATCTAACTATGGCTACACCTTC. This translates into CASSLAERSNYGYTF. The rearrangement uses TRBV5-1 and TRBJ1-2; D gene uncertain. The CDR3 covers 15 residues. V lost 0 bases and J 0 bases, leaving 9 bases between the germline ends. Germline CDR1 and CDR2: SGHRS and YFSETQ.

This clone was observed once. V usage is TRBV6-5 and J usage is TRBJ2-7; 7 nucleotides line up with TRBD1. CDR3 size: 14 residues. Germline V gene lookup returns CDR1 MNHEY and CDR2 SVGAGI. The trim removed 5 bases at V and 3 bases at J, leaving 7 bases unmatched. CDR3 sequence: CASSPGGSLYEQYF. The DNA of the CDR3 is TGTGCCAGCAGTCCAGGGGGATCCCTCTACGAGCAGTACTTC.

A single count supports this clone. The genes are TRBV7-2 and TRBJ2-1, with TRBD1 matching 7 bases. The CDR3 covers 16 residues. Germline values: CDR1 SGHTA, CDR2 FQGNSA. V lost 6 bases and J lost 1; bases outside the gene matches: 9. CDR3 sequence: CASRRDSLSSYNEQFF. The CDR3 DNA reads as TGTGCCAGCAGAAGGGACAGCCTTTCTTCCTACAATGAGCAGTTCTTC.

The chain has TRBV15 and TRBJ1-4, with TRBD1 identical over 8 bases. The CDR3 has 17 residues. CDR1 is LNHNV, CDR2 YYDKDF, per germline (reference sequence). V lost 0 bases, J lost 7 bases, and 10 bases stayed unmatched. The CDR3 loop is CATSRDVAGGGSEKLFF. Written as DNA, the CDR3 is TGTGCCACCAGCAGAGATGTGGCAGGGGGCGGAAGTGAAAAACTGTTTTTT.

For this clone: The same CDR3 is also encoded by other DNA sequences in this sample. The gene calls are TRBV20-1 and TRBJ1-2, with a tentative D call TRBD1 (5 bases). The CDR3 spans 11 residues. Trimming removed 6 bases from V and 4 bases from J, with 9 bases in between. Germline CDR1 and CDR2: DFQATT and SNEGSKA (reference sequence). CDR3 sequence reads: CSALRGYGYTF. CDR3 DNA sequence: TGCAGTGCGCTAAGGGGCTATGGCTACACCTTC.